This T cell receptor (beta chain) was observed in a study of T cell responses to AZD1222 COVID-19 vaccine. Study-wide points: At baseline, just 6 or 7 AZD1222 recipients tested seropositive. Clonal diversity may have been underestimated in mostly white British donors.

This clone was picked up one time. Antigen unknown. There are 15 residues in the CDR3. CDR1 is MNHEY and CDR2 is SMNVEV in the germline V gene (reference sequence). Trimming removed 4 bases at V and 0 bases at J, with 10 bases between. Assay used: immunoSEQ multiplex PCR; TCRdb lists only in-frame clones, some missing. In the table there are more than 100,000 clones, more than 85% of which are singletons. The receptor comes from an adult in good health. This chain links TRBV27 with TRBJ1-3; maybe TRBD1 (6 bases). This sample comprised peripheral blood, obtained on day 0 of AZD1222 vaccination. The CDR3 sequence: CASSSGVSSGNTIYF. CDR3 bases: TGTGCCAGCAGTTCAGGGGTCAGCTCTGGAAACACCATATATTTT.